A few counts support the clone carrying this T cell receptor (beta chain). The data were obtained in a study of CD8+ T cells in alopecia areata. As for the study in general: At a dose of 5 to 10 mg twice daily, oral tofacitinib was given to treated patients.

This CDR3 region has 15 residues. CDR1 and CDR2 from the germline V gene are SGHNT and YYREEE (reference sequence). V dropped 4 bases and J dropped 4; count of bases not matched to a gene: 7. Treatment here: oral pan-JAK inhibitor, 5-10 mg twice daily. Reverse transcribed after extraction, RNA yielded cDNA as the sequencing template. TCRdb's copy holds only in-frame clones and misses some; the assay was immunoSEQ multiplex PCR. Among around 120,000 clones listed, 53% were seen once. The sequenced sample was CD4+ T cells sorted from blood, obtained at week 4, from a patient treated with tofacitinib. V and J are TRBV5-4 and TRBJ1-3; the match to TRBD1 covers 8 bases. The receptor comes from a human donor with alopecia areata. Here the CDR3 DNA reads TGTGCCAGCAGCCGGATAGACAGGGGAGGAAACACCATATATTTT. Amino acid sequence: CASSRIDRGGNTIYF.